The rows below give T cell receptor beta chains drawn from one sample of a study of shared clonotypes between healthy human individuals. Method: immunoSEQ multiplex PCR; TCRdb's copy keeps in-frame clones and lacks some. This sample yields approximately 1.5 million clones, of which about 98% are seen a single time; about 0.4% belongs to the top ten. Sequences were obtained from naive CD4+ T cells sorted from blood. These receptors all come from a man under 40 in good health. CDR3s include the opening cysteine and the closing phenylalanine or tryptophan. The order of the fields is clone size, J gene, V gene, D gene, CDR3 protein, CDR3 DNA. The D gene is left open where the match is weak. Clone size is given for some rows only: seen once, a few or many times, or a class if the clone is expanded.

abundance: NA
j_gene: TRBJ2-3
v_gene: TRBV7-9
d_gene: NA
CDR3aa: CASSLASSGSTDTQYF
CDR3nt: TGTGCCAGCAGCTTAGCGAGTAGCGGATCAACAGATACGCAGTATTTT

abundance: NA
j_gene: TRBJ2-7
v_gene: TRBV28
d_gene: TRBD1
CDR3aa: CASNRPGTAYEQYF
CDR3nt: TGTGCCAGCAACAGACCTGGGACAGCCTACGAGCAGTACTTC

abundance: NA
j_gene: TRBJ1-1
v_gene: TRBV5-1
d_gene: NA
CDR3aa: CASSLRGANTEAFF
CDR3nt: TGCGCCAGCTCCCTCCGGGGGGCGAACACTGAAGCTTTCTTT

abundance: NA
j_gene: TRBJ2-3
v_gene: TRBV28
d_gene: TRBD2
CDR3aa: CASSSLAGTRTDTQYF
CDR3nt: TGTGCCAGCAGTTCCCTAGCGGGAACCCGCACAGATACGCAGTATTTT

abundance: once
j_gene: TRBJ2-1
v_gene: TRBV5-4
d_gene: TRBD2
CDR3aa: CASREGGLAGYNEQFF
CDR3nt: TGTGCCAGCAGGGAAGGGGGACTAGCGGGATACAATGAGCAGTTCTTC

abundance: NA
j_gene: TRBJ2-2
v_gene: TRBV4-2
d_gene: TRBD2
CDR3aa: CASSQDLTPPGGGFTGELFF
CDR3nt: TGTGCCAGCAGCCAAGATCTTACGCCCCCGGGGGGGGGTTTCACCGGGGAGCTGTTTTTT

abundance: NA
j_gene: TRBJ2-7
v_gene: TRBV28
d_gene: NA
CDR3aa: CASSLLGFYEQYF
CDR3nt: TGTGCCAGCAGTTTATTGGGATTCTACGAGCAGTACTTC

abundance: NA
j_gene: TRBJ2-7
v_gene: TRBV5-1
d_gene: NA
CDR3aa: CASSPGLQSGEQYF
CDR3nt: TGCGCCAGCAGCCCCGGCCTACAGAGCGGCGAGCAGTACTTC

abundance: NA
j_gene: TRBJ1-5
v_gene: TRBV6-1
d_gene: NA
CDR3aa: CASNQAGGNQPQHF
CDR3nt: TGTGCCAGCAATCAGGCTGGTGGCAATCAGCCCCAGCATTTT

abundance: NA
j_gene: TRBJ2-2
v_gene: TRBV10-3
d_gene: TRBD1
CDR3aa: CAISERTGANTGELFF
CDR3nt: TGTGCCATCAGTGAAAGGACAGGGGCGAACACCGGGGAGCTGTTTTTT

abundance: NA
j_gene: TRBJ1-3
v_gene: TRBV9
d_gene: NA
CDR3aa: CASAGNTIYF
CDR3nt: TGTGCCAGCGCGGGAAACACCATATATTTT

abundance: NA
j_gene: TRBJ2-7
v_gene: TRBV23-1
d_gene: NA
CDR3aa: CASSHPRGQGAPSGRVHEQYF
CDR3nt: TGCGCCAGCAGTCACCCTCGAGGACAGGGGGCTCCCAGCGGGAGGGTCCACGAGCAGTACTTC

abundance: once
j_gene: TRBJ2-7
v_gene: TRBV28
d_gene: NA
CDR3aa: CASRDKQEFKTGEQYF
CDR3nt: TGTGCCAGCAGAGATAAACAGGAGTTCAAAACGGGAGAGCAGTACTTC

abundance: NA
j_gene: TRBJ1-1
v_gene: TRBV6-5
d_gene: NA
CDR3aa: CASSYSPRVKTEAFF
CDR3nt: TGTGCCAGCAGTTACTCTCCCAGGGTGAAGACTGAAGCTTTCTTT

abundance: NA
j_gene: TRBJ2-3
v_gene: TRBV29-1
d_gene: TRBD1
CDR3aa: CSVKTGSTDTQYF
CDR3nt: TGCAGCGTTAAGACAGGGTCCACAGATACGCAGTATTTT

abundance: NA
j_gene: TRBJ2-2
v_gene: TRBV9
d_gene: NA
CDR3aa: CASSPRGTPNTGELFF
CDR3nt: TGTGCCAGCAGCCCCCGGGGGACCCCGAACACCGGGGAGCTGTTTTTT

abundance: NA
j_gene: TRBJ2-1
v_gene: TRBV13
d_gene: TRBD2
CDR3aa: CASSDPTSGYNEQFF
CDR3nt: TGTGCCAGCAGCGACCCCACTAGCGGCTACAATGAGCAGTTCTTC